This entry concerns a single T cell receptor (beta chain). Its antigen is currently unknown. This table comes from immunoSEQ multiplex PCR, and its TCRdb copy is limited to in-frame clones, with some not included. The repertoire holds 90,000 to 120,000 clones, about nine tenths seen once, with 0.25% to 0.35% in the top ten. This sample was included in a study of OX40 agonist ivuxolimab in advanced cancers. Across the study: Having had anti-PD-1, anti-PD-L1 or anti-CTLA-4 therapy before was allowed, and over 35% had some. Study-wide results and caveats: Compared with CD4+, CD8+ T cells on average had more expanded clones.

Individuals having autoimmune disease history or systemic immunosuppression were not enrolled. Blood samples were obtained at baseline, cycle 4 day 1, and cycle 7 day 1. V lost 3 bases and J lost 0; bases outside the gene matches: 11. The CDR3 covers 18 residues. Looked up from germline, CDR1 is LGHNA and CDR2 is YSLEER. This sequence was found in an adult with an advanced solid tumor such as melanoma, head and neck, liver or kidney cancer. The chain carries TRBV4-3 and TRBJ2-7; 10 bases fit TRBD1. Sequenced material: CD4+ or CD8+ T cells sorted from blood, taken in a trial of the OX40 agonist ivuxolimab. The DNA of the CDR3 is TGCGCCAGCAGCCACCCGGGACAGGGGACATCGAGCTCCTACGAGCAGTACTTC. Amino acid sequence: CASSHPGQGTSSSYEQYF.